This T cell receptor (beta chain) was identified during a study of long-term antiretroviral therapy in people with HIV. Broader study findings: Nothing was known about ART adherence, viral resistance or changes in therapy. CDR3 lengths in HIV samples spanned a narrower range than controls.

Sequencing relied on immunoSEQ assay v3.0, run at survey level. Here immunoSEQ multiplex PCR was the method, and the copy in TCRdb shows in-frame clones only, minus some. Of roughly 15,000 clones in the sample, about nine tenths are singletons; the top ten hold approximately 13%. As concerns this clone: Its specificity is unknown.

Every HIV-positive participant received treatment in the United States. CDR1 SGHTA and CDR2 FQGNSA come from the germline V gene. Deletions cut 1 base from V and 6 bases from J, with 16 bases between. The CDR3 has 16 residues. The chain carries TRBV7-2 and TRBJ2-4, with a possible D match to TRBD2 (5 bases). Sequenced material: unsorted PBMCs, taken 0.6 years after starting antiretroviral therapy. The TCR sequence derives from a woman in her thirties or forties with HIV. The chain's CDR3 is CASSLEGLRRGNIQYF. The CDR3 coding sequence is TGTGCCAGCAGCTTAGAAGGACTCCGACGAGGAAACATTCAGTACTTC.